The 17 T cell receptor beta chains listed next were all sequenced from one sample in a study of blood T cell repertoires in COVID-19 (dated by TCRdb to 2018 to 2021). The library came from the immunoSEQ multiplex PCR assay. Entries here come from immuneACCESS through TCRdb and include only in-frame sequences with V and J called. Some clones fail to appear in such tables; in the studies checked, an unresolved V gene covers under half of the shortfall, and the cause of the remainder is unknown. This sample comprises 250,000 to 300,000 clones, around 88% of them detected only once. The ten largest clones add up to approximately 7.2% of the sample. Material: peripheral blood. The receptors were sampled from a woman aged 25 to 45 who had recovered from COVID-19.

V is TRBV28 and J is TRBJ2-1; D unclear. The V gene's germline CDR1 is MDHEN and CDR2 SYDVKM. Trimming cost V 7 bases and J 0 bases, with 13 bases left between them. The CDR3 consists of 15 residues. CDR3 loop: CASKVLPSSYNEQFF. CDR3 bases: TGTGCCAGCAAAGTTCTCCCGAGCTCCTACAATGAGCAGTTCTTC.

CDR3 DNA sequence: TGTGCCAGCAGCGTCCGCAACATGGAGACCCAGTACTTC. Residues: CASSVRNMETQYF. V is TRBV9 and J is TRBJ2-5; D gene unclear. Trimming took 2 bases from V and 5 from J, leaving 10 bases between them. Germline V CDR1 and CDR2: SGDLS, YYNGEE. The CDR3 length is 13 residues.

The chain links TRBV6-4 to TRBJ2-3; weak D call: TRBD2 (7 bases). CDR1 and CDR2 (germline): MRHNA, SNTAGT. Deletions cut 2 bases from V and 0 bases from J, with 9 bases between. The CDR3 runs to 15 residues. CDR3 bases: TGTGCCAGCAGTGACGGGGGGGCAAGCACAGATACGCAGTATTTT. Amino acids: CASSDGGASTDTQYF.

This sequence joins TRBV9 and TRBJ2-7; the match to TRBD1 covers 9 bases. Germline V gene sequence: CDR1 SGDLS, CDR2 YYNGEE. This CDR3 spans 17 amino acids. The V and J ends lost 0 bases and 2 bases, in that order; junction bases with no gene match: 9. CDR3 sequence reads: CASSVGAGTGLPYEQYF. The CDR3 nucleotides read TGTGCCAGCAGCGTAGGAGCCGGGACAGGGCTTCCCTACGAGCAGTACTTC.

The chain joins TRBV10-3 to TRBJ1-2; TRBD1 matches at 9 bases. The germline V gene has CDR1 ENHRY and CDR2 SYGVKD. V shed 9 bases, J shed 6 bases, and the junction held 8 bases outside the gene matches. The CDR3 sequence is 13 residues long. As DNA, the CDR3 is TGTGCCATGGGACAGGGACAAACTAATGGCTACACCTTC. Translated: CAMGQGQTNGYTF.

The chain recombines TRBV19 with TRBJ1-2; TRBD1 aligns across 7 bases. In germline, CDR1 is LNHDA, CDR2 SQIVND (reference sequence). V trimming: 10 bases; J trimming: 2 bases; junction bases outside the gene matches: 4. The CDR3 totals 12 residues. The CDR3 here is CATKTGNYGYTF. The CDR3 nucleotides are TGTGCCACTAAGACAGGGAACTATGGCTACACCTTC.

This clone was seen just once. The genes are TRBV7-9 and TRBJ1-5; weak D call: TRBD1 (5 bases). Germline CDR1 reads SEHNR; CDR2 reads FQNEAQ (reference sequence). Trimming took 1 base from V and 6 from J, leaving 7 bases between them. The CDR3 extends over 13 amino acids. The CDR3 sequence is CASSLGGGQPQHF. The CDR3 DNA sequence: TGTGCCAGCAGCTTAGGGGGCGGTCAGCCCCAGCATTTT.

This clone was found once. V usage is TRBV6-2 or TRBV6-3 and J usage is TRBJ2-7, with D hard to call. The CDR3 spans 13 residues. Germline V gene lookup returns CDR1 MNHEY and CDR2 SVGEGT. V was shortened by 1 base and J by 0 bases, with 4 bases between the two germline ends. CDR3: CASSYFGSYEQYF. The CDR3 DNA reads TGTGCCAGCAGTTACTTCGGCTCCTACGAGCAGTACTTC.

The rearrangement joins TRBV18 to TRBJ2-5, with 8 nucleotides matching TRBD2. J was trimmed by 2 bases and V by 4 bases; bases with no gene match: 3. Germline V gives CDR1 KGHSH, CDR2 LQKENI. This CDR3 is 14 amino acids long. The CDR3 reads CASSRAGAQETQYF. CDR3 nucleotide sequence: TGTGCCAGCTCACGAGCGGGGGCTCAAGAGACCCAGTACTTC.

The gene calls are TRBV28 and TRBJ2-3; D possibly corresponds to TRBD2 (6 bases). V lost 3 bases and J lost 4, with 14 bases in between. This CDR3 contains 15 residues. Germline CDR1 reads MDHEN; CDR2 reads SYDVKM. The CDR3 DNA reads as TGTGCCAGCAGTTTTGGGACTGGAGGGGCAGATACGCAGTATTTT. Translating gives CASSFGTGGADTQYF. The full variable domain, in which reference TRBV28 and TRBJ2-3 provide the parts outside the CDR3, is DVKVTQSSRYLVKRTGEKVFLECVQDMDHENMFWYRQDPGLGLRLIYFSYDVKMKEKGDIPEGYSVSREKKERFSLILESASTNQTSMYLCASSFGTGGADTQYFGPGTRLTVL.

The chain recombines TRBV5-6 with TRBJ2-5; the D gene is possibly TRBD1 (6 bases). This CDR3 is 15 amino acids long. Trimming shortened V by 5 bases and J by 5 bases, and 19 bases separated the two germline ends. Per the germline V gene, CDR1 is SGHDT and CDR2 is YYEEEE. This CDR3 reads CASRPRGTTGETQYF. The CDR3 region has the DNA TGTGCCAGCAGGCCCAGGGGTACCACTGGGGAGACCCAGTACTTC.

The CDR3 coding sequence is TGTGCCAGCAGCACCGGGAACCGAGAGACCCAGTACTTC. As protein: CASSTGNRETQYF. The chain has TRBV7-8 and TRBJ2-5; D might be TRBD2 (5 bases). V shed 5 bases and J shed 4 bases, with 11 bases lying between them. The CDR3 contains 13 residues. Germline lookup yields CDR1 SGHVS and CDR2 FQNEAQ.

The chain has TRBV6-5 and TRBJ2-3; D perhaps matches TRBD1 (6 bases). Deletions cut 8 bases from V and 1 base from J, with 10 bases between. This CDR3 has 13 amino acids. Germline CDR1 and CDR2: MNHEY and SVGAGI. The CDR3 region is CASLGAGTDTQYF. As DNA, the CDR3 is TGTGCCAGCCTGGGGGCAGGCACAGATACGCAGTATTTT.

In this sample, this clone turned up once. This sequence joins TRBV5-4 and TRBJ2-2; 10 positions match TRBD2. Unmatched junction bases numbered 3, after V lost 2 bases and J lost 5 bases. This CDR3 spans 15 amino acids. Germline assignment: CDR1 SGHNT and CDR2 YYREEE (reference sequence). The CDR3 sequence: CASSLAGGRTGELFF. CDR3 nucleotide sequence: TGTGCCAGCAGCTTAGCGGGGGGGCGTACCGGGGAGCTGTTTTTT.

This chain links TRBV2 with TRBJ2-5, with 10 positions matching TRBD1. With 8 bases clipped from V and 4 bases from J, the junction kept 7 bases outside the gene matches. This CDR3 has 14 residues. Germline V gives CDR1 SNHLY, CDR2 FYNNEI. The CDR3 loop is CASDRGPTGETQYF. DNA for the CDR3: TGTGCCAGCGACAGGGGGCCAACTGGAGAGACCCAGTACTTC.

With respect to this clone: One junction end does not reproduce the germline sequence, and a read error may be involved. CDR3 nucleotides: TGTGCCAACAGCTTATGGACGGGGGGCCCTAATTCACCCCTCCACTTT. This encodes CANSLWTGGPNSPLHF. This chain joins TRBV7-2 and TRBJ1-6; tentative D call: TRBD1 (6 bases). CDR1 and CDR2 (germline): SGHTA, FQGNSA. The CDR3 is 16 residues long.

CDR3 region: CATQGEDTEAFF. The CDR3 DNA follows: TGTGCCACACAGGGGGAGGACACTGAAGCTTTCTTT. The rearrangement joins TRBV10-3 to TRBJ1-1, with TRBD1 matching over 8 bases. The CDR3 length is 12 residues. Germline assignment: CDR1 ENHRY and CDR2 SYGVKD. The V segment lost 10 bases and the J segment 3 bases; nucleotides outside the gene matches: 4.